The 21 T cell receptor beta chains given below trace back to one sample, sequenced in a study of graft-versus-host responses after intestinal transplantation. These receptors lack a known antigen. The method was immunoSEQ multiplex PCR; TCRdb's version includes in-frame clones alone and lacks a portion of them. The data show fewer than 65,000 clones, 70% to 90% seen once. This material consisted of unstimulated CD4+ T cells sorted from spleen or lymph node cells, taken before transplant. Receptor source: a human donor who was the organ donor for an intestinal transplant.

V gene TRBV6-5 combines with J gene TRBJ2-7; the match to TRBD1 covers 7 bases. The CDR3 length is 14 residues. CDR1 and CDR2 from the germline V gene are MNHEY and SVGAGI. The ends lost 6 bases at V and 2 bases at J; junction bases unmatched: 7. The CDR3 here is CASSTGTAPYEQYF. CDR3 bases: TGTGCCAGCAGCACCGGGACAGCCCCCTACGAGCAGTACTTC.

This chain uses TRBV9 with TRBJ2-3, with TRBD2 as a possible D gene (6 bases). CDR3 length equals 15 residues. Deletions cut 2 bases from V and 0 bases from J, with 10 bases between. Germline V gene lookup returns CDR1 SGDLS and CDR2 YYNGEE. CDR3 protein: CASSVRGASTDTQYF. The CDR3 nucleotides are TGTGCCAGCAGCGTTCGCGGGGCGAGCACAGATACGCAGTATTTT.

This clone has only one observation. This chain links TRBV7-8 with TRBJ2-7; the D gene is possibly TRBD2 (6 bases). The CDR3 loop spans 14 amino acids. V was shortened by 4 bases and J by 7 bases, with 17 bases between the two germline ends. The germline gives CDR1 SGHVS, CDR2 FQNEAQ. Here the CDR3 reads CASSSGSVGGEQYF. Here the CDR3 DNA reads TGTGCCAGCAGCTCTGGGTCGGTGGGGGGTGAGCAGTACTTC.

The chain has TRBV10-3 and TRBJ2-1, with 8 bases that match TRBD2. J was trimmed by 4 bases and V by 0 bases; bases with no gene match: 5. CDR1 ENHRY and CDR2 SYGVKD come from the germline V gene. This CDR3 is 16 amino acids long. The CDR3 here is CAISESAGGGYNEQFF. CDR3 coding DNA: TGTGCCATCAGTGAGTCGGCGGGCGGGGGGTACAATGAGCAGTTCTTC.

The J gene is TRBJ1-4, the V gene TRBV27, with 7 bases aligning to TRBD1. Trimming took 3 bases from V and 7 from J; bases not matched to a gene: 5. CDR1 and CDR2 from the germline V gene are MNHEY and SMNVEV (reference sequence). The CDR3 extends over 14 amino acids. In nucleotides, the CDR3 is TGTGCCAGCAGTTTTAGGGGGCAGGGTGAAAAACTGTTTTTT. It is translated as CASSFRGQGEKLFF.

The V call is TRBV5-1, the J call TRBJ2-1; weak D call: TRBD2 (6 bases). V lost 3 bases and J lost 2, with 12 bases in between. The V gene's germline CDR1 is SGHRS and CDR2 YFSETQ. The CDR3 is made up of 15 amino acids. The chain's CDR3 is CASSWGVPPYNEQFF. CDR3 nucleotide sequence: TGCGCCAGCAGCTGGGGGGTCCCCCCCTACAATGAGCAGTTCTTC. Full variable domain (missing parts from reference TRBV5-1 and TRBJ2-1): KAGVTQTPRYLIKTRGQQVTLSCSPISGHRSVSWYQQTPGQGLQFLFEYFSETQRNKGNFPGRFSGRQFSNSRSEMNVSTLELGDSALYLCASSWGVPPYNEQFFGPGTRLTVL.

CDR3 in amino acids: CASSYSLARRSIGYTF. The DNA of the CDR3 is TGTGCCAGCAGTTACTCTCTGGCCCGGAGGAGTATAGGCTACACCTTC. This chain uses TRBV6-6 with TRBJ1-2; the D is unclear. There are 16 residues in the CDR3. Trimming left V 0 bases short and J 8 bases short, with 19 bases between. Germline lookup yields CDR1 MNHNY and CDR2 SVGAGI (reference sequence).

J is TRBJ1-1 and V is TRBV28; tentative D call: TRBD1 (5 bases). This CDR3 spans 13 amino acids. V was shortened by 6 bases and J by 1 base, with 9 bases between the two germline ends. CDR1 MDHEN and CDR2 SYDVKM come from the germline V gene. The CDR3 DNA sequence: TGTGCCAGCAGCCGCGGGGGGAACACTGAAGCTTTCTTT. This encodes CASSRGGNTEAFF. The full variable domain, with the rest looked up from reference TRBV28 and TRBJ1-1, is DVKVTQSSRYLVKRTGEKVFLECVQDMDHENMFWYRQDPGLGLRLIYFSYDVKMKEKGDIPEGYSVSREKKERFSLILESASTNQTSMYLCASSRGGNTEAFFGQGTRLTVV.

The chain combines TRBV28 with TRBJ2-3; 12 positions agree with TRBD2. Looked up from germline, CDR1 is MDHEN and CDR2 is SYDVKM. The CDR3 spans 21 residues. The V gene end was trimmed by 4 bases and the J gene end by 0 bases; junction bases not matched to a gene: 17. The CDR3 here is CASSYPSGRANSRYSTDTQYF. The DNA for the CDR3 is TGTGCCAGCAGTTACCCTAGCGGGAGGGCCAATTCCCGGTATAGCACAGATACGCAGTATTTT.

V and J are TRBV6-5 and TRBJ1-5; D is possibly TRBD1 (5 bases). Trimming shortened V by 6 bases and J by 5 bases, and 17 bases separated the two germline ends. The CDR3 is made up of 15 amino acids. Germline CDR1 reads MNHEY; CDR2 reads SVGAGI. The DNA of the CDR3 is TGTGCCAGCAGCTCGGATTTGGGGGGGGATCAGCCCCAGCATTTT. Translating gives CASSSDLGGDQPQHF.

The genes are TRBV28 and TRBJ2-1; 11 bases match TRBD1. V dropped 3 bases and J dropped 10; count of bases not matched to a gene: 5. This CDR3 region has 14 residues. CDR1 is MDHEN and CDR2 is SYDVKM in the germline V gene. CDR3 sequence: CASSFRTGGWEQFF. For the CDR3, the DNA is TGTGCCAGCAGTTTTAGGACAGGGGGCTGGGAGCAGTTCTTC.

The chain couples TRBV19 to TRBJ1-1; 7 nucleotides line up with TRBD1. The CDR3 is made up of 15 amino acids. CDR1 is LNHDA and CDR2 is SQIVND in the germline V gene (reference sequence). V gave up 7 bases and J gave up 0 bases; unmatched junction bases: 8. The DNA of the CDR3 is TGTGCCAGTAAAATGACAGGGAGCATGAACACTGAAGCTTTCTTT. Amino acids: CASKMTGSMNTEAFF. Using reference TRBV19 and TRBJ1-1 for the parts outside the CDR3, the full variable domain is DGGITQSPKYLFRKEGQNVTLSCEQNLNHDAMYWYRQDPGQGLRLIYYSQIVNDFQKGDIAEGYSVSREKKESFPLTVTSAQKNPTAFYLCASKMTGSMNTEAFFGQGTRLTVV.

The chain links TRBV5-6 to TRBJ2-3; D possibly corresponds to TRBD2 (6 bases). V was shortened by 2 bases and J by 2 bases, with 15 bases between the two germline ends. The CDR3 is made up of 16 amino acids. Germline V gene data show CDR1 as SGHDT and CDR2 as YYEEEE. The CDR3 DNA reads TGTGCCAGCAGCTTCGCTGGGGGGACCCTCACAGATACGCAGTATTTT. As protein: CASSFAGGTLTDTQYF.

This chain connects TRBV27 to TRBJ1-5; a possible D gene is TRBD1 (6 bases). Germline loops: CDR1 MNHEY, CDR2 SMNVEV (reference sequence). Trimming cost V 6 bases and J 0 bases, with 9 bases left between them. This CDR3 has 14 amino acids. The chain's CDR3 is CASSTGYSNQPQHF. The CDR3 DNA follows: TGTGCCAGCAGCACAGGGTATAGCAATCAGCCCCAGCATTTT.

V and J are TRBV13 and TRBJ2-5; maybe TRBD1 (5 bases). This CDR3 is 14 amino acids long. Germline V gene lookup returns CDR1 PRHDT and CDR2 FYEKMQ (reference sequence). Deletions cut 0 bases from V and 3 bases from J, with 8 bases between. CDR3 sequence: CASSLGGREETQYF. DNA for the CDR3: TGTGCCAGCAGCTTAGGTGGCAGGGAAGAGACCCAGTACTTC.

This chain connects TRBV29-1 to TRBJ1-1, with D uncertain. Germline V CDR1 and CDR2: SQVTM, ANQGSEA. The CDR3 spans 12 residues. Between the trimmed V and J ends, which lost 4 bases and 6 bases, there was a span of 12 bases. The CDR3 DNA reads TGCAGCGTTGTGCAGGTTCGGTCTGAAGCTTTCTTT. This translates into CSVVQVRSEAFF.

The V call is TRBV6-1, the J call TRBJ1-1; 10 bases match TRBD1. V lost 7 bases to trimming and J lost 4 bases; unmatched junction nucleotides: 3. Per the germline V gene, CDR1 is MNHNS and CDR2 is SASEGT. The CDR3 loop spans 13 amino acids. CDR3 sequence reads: CASKTGGFTEAFF. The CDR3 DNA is TGTGCCAGCAAGACAGGGGGCTTCACTGAAGCTTTCTTT.

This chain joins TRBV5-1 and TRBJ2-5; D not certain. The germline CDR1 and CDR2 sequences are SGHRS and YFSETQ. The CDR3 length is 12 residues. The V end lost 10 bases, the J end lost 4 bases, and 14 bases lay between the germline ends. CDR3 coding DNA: TGCGCCTCAGGTTGGGTTGGAGAGACCCAGTACTTC. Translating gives CASGWVGETQYF.

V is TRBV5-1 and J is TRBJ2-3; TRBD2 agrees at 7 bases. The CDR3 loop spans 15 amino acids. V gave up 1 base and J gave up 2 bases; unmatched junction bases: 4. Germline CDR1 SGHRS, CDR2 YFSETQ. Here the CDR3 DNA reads TGCGCCAGCAGCTTGAGCGGGGATACCACAGATACGCAGTATTTT. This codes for CASSLSGDTTDTQYF.

The CDR3 spells CASSGLGRGSRDTEAFF. The CDR3 nucleotides are TGTGCCAGCAGCGGTTTGGGCAGGGGGTCCCGTGACACTGAAGCTTTCTTT. The chain uses TRBV7-9 and TRBJ1-1, with 7 bases lining up with TRBD1. There are 17 residues in the CDR3. Germline assignment: CDR1 SEHNR and CDR2 FQNEAQ (reference sequence). With 5 bases clipped from V and 3 bases from J, the junction kept 15 bases outside the gene matches. The variable domain in full, completed from reference TRBV7-9 and TRBJ1-1, reads DTGVSQNPRHKITKRGQNVTFRCDPISEHNRLYWYRQTLGQGPEFLTYFQNEAQLEKSRLLSDRFSAERPKGSFSTLEIQRTEQGDSAMYLCASSGLGRGSRDTEAFFGQGTRLTVV.

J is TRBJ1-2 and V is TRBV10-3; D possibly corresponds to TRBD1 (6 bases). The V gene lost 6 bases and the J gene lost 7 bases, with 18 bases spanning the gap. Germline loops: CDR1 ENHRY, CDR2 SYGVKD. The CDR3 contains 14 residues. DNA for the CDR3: TGTGCCATCAGGCCGAGACAGGAAACTCCTGGCTACACCTTC. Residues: CAIRPRQETPGYTF.